This T cell receptor beta chain comes out of a study of CD8 T cells in Susac syndrome. Random hexamers primed reverse transcription of about 0.5 to 1 ug RNA. An immunoSEQ multiplex PCR amplified TCR beta CDR3 over 54 Vbeta and 13 Jbeta. TCRdb analysed the immunoSEQ multiplex PCR reads with MiXCR anew, one entry per CDR3 protein. The sample holds 150,000 or so distinct CDR3 sequences, 95% seen once. High-throughput TCR beta sequencing covered peripheral CD8+ and CD4+ T cells. Negative isolation yielded CD8+ and CD4+ T cells; FACS enriched TEMRA cells. The CDR3 sequence is 15 residues long. Germline trimming cut 6 bases from V and 4 bases from J; bases unmatched to any gene: 10.

The sequence derives from a human donor with multiple sclerosis. The sequenced material came from CD8+ T cells from PBMCs. This rearrangement joins TRBV12-3 or TRBV12-4 to TRBJ2-5; 8 bases are a match to TRBD1. CDR3 bases: TGTGCCAGCAGCCGGACGGGACAGGAGGGAGAGACCCAGTACTTC. Its protein product is CASSRTGQEGETQYF.